The clone carrying this T cell receptor beta chain was counted a few times. Trimming stripped 4 bases from V and 5 bases from J, with 18 bases between. The CDR3 runs to 17 residues. Unique molecular identifiers were used in preparing the TCRbeta library. Using its own MiXCR run on the PCR reads, TCRdb lists one record per CDR3 protein. The table lists 500,000 to 600,000 distinct CDR3 sequences, around 27% of them singletons. The entry originates in a study of T-cell reconstitution after alpha-beta-depleted transplantation in children. This TCR was recovered from a boy under two years old with Wiskott-Aldrich syndrome, due to receive a stem cell transplant. This chain joins TRBV12-3 or TRBV12-4 and TRBJ1-6, with unresolved D. This specimen was PBMCs, taken before TCRalphabeta/CD19-depleted stem cell transplant. The CDR3, as DNA: TGTGCCAGCAGTTCATCTGGTATCGTGGGCGATAATTCACCCCTCCACTTT. Its protein is CASSSSGIVGDNSPLHF.